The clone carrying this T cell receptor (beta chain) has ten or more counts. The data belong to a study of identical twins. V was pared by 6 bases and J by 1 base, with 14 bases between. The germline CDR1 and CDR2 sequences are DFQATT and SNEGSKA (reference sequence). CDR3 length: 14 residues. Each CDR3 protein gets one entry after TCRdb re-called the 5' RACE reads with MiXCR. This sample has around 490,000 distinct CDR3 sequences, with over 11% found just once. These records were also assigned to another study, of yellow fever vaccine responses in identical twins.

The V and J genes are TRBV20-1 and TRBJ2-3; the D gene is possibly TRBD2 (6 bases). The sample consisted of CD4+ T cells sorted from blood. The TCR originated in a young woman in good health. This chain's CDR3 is CSAIPGTGTDTQYF. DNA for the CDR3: TGCAGTGCCATCCCCGGGACTGGCACAGATACGCAGTATTTT.